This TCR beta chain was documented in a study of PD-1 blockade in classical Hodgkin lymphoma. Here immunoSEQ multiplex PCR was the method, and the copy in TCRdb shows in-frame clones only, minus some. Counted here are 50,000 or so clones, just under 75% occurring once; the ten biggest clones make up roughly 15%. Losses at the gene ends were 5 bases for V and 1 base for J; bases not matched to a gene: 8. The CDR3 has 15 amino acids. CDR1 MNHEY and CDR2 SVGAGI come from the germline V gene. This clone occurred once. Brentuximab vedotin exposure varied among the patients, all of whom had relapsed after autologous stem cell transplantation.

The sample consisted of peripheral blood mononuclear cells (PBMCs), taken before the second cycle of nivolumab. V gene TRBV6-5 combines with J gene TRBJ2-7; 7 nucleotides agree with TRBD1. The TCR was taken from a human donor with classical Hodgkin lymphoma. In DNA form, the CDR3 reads TGTGCCAGCAGTGTAGGGACAGCTCTATCCTACGAGCAGTACTTC. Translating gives CASSVGTALSYEQYF.